Shown below are 14 T cell receptor beta chains from a single sample sequenced in a study of blood T cell repertoires in COVID-19. Produced via immunoSEQ multiplex PCR; TCRdb's table is partial and in-frame only. The table lists about 53,000 clones, roughly 89% of them singletons. The sequencing input was peripheral blood. These receptors all stem from a man in his 60s with active COVID-19.

The V and J genes are TRBV3-1 (or the pseudogene TRBV3-2) and TRBJ2-2; D ambiguous. V lost 4 bases, J lost 4 bases, and 13 bases lay in between. CDR3 length: 15 amino acids. Per the germline V gene, CDR1 is LGHDT and CDR2 is YNNKEL (reference sequence). The CDR3 DNA reads as TGTGCCAGCAGCCGTTTGGCGGAAACCACCGGGGAGCTGTTTTTT. Amino acid sequence: CASSRLAETTGELFF.

The rearrangement uses TRBV18 and TRBJ2-7; TRBD1 aligns across 8 bases. The CDR3 consists of 13 residues. Germline values: CDR1 KGHSH, CDR2 LQKENI. V shed 3 bases, J shed 7 bases, and the junction held 5 bases outside the gene matches. CDR3 in amino acids: CASSPQGAEEQYF. The CDR3 nucleotides are TGTGCCAGCTCACCTCAGGGGGCGGAGGAGCAGTACTTC.

V and J are TRBV19 and TRBJ1-2, with 10 bases lining up with TRBD1. The CDR3 contains 15 residues. The germline gives CDR1 LNHDA, CDR2 SQIVND (reference sequence). J lost 7 bases, V lost 7 bases, and 12 bases had no gene match. As DNA, the CDR3 is TGTGCCAGTAAAAGGGACCAGGACAGGGGGTTTGGCTACACCTTC. The encoded protein is CASKRDQDRGFGYTF.

The chain uses TRBV9 and TRBJ2-5; 7 nucleotides agree with TRBD1. The CDR3 contains 16 residues. J gave up 5 bases and V 0 bases, and 10 bases lay outside the gene matches. The germline CDR1 and CDR2 sequences are SGDLS and YYNGEE. CDR3 protein: CASSVATGARGETQYF. The CDR3 coding sequence is TGTGCCAGCAGCGTAGCTACAGGGGCCAGGGGGGAGACCCAGTACTTC.

The V call is TRBV5-1, the J call TRBJ2-7; 9 nucleotides agree with TRBD2. The V and J ends lost 1 base and 4 bases, in that order; junction bases with no gene match: 6. From germline, CDR1 is SGHRS and CDR2 YFSETQ. This CDR3 region has 15 residues. CDR3 region: CASSLSIAGEYEQYF. The CDR3 DNA follows: TGCGCCAGCAGCTTGAGTATAGCGGGAGAGTACGAGCAGTACTTC.

The chain has TRBV11-2 and TRBJ2-1; a possible D gene is TRBD2 (5 bases). V lost 0 bases and J 0 bases, leaving 6 bases between the germline ends. CDR3 length: 15 residues. Per germline, CDR1 SGHAT and CDR2 FQNNGV. As DNA, the CDR3 is TGTGCCAGCAGCTTAGAAGGGAGCTCCTACAATGAGCAGTTCTTC. Residues: CASSLEGSSYNEQFF.

This clone turned up a few times. The chain combines TRBV30 with TRBJ2-5, with a tentative D call TRBD1 (6 bases). Germline CDR1 reads GTSNPN; CDR2 reads SVGIG (reference sequence). V gave up 0 bases and J gave up 5 bases, with 22 bases separating them. CDR3 length: 17 amino acids. The CDR3 spells CAWSVLRGGGTGETQYF. CDR3 nucleotide sequence: TGTGCCTGGAGTGTCCTACGTGGTGGGGGTACAGGGGAGACCCAGTACTTC.

The CDR3 sequence is CASSTPRTGNTEAFF. CDR3 in DNA: TGTGCCAGCAGCACCCCCCGCACGGGGAACACTGAAGCTTTCTTT. This chain uses TRBV5-6 with TRBJ1-1; D uncertain. The germline V and J ends were trimmed by 4 bases and 1 base, with 14 bases remaining between them. The CDR3 runs to 15 residues. Germline V lookup: CDR1 SGHDT, CDR2 YYEEEE.

The J gene is TRBJ2-6, the V gene TRBV15; 10 bases map to TRBD1. The CDR3 is 15 residues long. CDR1 LNHNV and CDR2 YYDKDF come from the germline V gene (reference sequence). V lost 4 bases to trimming and J lost 6 bases; unmatched junction nucleotides: 3. The CDR3 bases are TGTGCCACCAGCACCCGACAGGGGGCGGCCAACGTCCTGACTTTC. Amino acids: CATSTRQGAANVLTF.

The chain recombines TRBV9 with TRBJ2-7; 8 bases map to TRBD1. The CDR3 runs to 17 residues. Trimming removed 0 bases from V and 3 bases from J; junction bases left unmatched: 11. Germline assignment: CDR1 SGDLS and CDR2 YYNGEE. The chain's CDR3 is CASSVEAPGGAIYEQYF. The CDR3 DNA reads TGTGCCAGCAGCGTAGAAGCCCCAGGGGGCGCAATCTACGAGCAGTACTTC.

The gene calls are TRBV4-2 and TRBJ2-7; TRBD2 agrees at 9 bases. This CDR3 region has 16 residues. Germline V gives CDR1 LGHNA, CDR2 YNFKEQ. The V segment lost 7 bases and the J segment 4 bases; nucleotides outside the gene matches: 14. The CDR3 spells CASTSGAAGDFYEQYF. Written as DNA, the CDR3 is TGTGCCAGCACTAGCGGGGCGGCGGGAGACTTTTACGAGCAGTACTTC.

This rearrangement joins TRBV21-1 to TRBJ2-7; the table calls TRBD2, which could not be checked here. TRBV21-1 is a listed pseudogene. The CDR3 runs to 15 residues. For the CDR3, the DNA is TGTGCCAGCAGCAAAGAGGGCCGGGAGGGCCCCGAGCAGTACTTC. Protein: CASSKEGREGPEQYF.

J is TRBJ2-1 and V is TRBV6-4; 10 nucleotides align to TRBD2. The V gene end was trimmed by 8 bases and the J gene end by 7 bases; junction bases not matched to a gene: 5. CDR3 length equals 13 residues. CDR1 and CDR2 (germline): MRHNA, SNTAGT. The CDR3 reads CASVGLARNEQFF. CDR3 coding DNA: TGTGCCAGCGTGGGACTAGCGAGGAATGAGCAGTTCTTC.

The V call is TRBV6-5, the J call TRBJ1-1, with D perhaps matching TRBD1 (5 bases). Germline CDR1 and CDR2: MNHEY and SVGAGI. The CDR3 is 15 residues long. V lost 6 bases and J 1 base, leaving 15 bases between the germline ends. CDR3 nucleotides: TGTGCCAGCAGGCCACCTCAGGGTGGGAACACTGAAGCTTTCTTT. The encoded protein is CASRPPQGGNTEAFF.